The 26 T cell receptor beta chains reported below all come from one sample, sequenced in a study of OX40 agonist ivuxolimab in advanced cancers. Assay used: immunoSEQ multiplex PCR; TCRdb lists only in-frame clones, some missing. The data contain roughly 70,000 clones, about 91% of them singletons. The sample was CD4+ or CD8+ T cells sorted from blood, taken in a trial of the OX40 agonist ivuxolimab. Every receptor here comes from an adult with an advanced solid tumor such as melanoma, head and neck, liver or kidney cancer.

The chain is built from TRBV27 and TRBJ1-1; weak D call: TRBD1 (6 bases). CDR3 size: 19 residues. Germline V gene sequence: CDR1 MNHEY, CDR2 SMNVEV (reference sequence). Deletions cut 2 bases from V and 2 bases from J, with 24 bases between. The chain's CDR3 is CASSLRSFPGQGFNTEAFF. CDR3 sequence (DNA): TGTGCCAGCAGTTTACGTTCTTTTCCGGGGCAGGGGTTTAACACTGAAGCTTTCTTT.

This clone was picked up one time. CDR3 region: CASSKVRDRTNFNYGYTF. The CDR3, as DNA: TGTGCCAGCAGCAAAGTCCGGGACAGGACAAACTTTAACTATGGCTACACCTTC. The chain joins TRBV7-2 to TRBJ1-2; 8 nucleotides align to TRBD1. Trimming took 5 bases from V and 1 from J; bases not matched to a gene: 15. CDR3 size: 18 residues. The germline V gene has CDR1 SGHTA and CDR2 FQGNSA.

The CDR3 region is CASSQGTSSNTGELFF. As DNA, the CDR3 is TGCGCCAGCAGCCAAGGGACTAGCAGTAACACCGGGGAGCTGTTTTTT. This chain links TRBV5-1 with TRBJ2-2; 9 nucleotides agree with TRBD2. V was clipped by 4 bases and J by 2 bases; unmatched bases: 6. The CDR3 loop spans 16 amino acids. In germline, CDR1 is SGHRS, CDR2 YFSETQ.

The CDR3 DNA sequence: TGCGCCAGCAGCCAAGATACGGGGGGGGGCCTAGCTGTTACGCAGTATTTT. Protein sequence: CASSQDTGGGLAVTQYF. The chain has TRBV4-3 and TRBJ2-3; 8 positions agree with TRBD2. There are 17 residues in the CDR3. Germline assignment: CDR1 LGHNA and CDR2 YSLEER. V gave up 0 bases and J gave up 8 bases; unmatched junction bases: 13.

This chain links TRBV19 with TRBJ2-5; no clear D. The V gene's germline CDR1 is LNHDA and CDR2 SQIVND (reference sequence). This CDR3 has 13 residues. V was clipped by 3 bases and J by 5 bases, with 10 bases between them. This chain's CDR3 is CASSISSIETQYF. DNA for the CDR3: TGTGCCAGTAGTATTTCGAGCATCGAGACCCAGTACTTC.

J is TRBJ2-5 and V is TRBV6-5, with a tentative D call TRBD2 (6 bases). V was trimmed by 5 bases and J by 5 bases, leaving 15 bases between them. The CDR3 sequence is 14 residues long. CDR1 is MNHEY and CDR2 is SVGAGI in the germline V gene. CDR3 in DNA: TGTGCCAGCAGTACCGAGCTAGCGCGGGAGACCCAGTACTTC. This sequence encodes CASSTELARETQYF.

The J gene is TRBJ2-7, the V gene TRBV5-1; possibly TRBD2 for D (6 bases). CDR1 SGHRS and CDR2 YFSETQ come from the germline V gene. The CDR3 is made up of 15 amino acids. The V gene lost 0 bases and the J gene lost 6 bases, with 16 bases spanning the gap. The CDR3 reads CASSLELASRPEQYF. CDR3 DNA sequence: TGCGCCAGCAGCTTGGAGCTAGCGTCTAGGCCCGAGCAGTACTTC.

The chain uses TRBV7-8 and TRBJ1-5; the D gene is possibly TRBD1 (5 bases). The ends were cut back, 5 bases at V and 1 base at J, with 12 bases in the middle. The CDR3 loop spans 15 amino acids. In germline, CDR1 is SGHVS, CDR2 FQNEAQ. CDR3 coding DNA: TGTGCCAGCAGCCCTGAGCAGGGAAGCAATCAGCCCCAGCATTTT. This sequence encodes CASSPEQGSNQPQHF.

The chain has TRBV11-3 and TRBJ2-2; no reliable D call. V shed 2 bases and J shed 3 bases, with 4 bases lying between them. This CDR3 has 13 amino acids. Germline assignment: CDR1 SGHNT and CDR2 YENEEA. The CDR3 here is CASSLFDTGELFF. The DNA for the CDR3 is TGTGCCAGCAGCTTATTTGACACCGGGGAGCTGTTTTTT.

V and J are TRBV25-1 and TRBJ1-1; possibly TRBD1 for D (6 bases). The CDR3 runs 14 residues. Germline CDR1 and CDR2: MGHDK and SYGVNS. The V and J ends lost 4 bases and 6 bases respectively, with 15 bases between them. The CDR3 spells CASSASTGLPEAFF. Written as DNA, the CDR3 is TGTGCCAGCAGTGCTTCGACAGGTCTGCCTGAAGCTTTCTTT.

The V and J genes are TRBV6-1 and TRBJ2-5; D unclear. The V end was cut by 1 base, the J end by 4 bases, with 7 bases between. CDR3 length: 13 amino acids. Germline V gene sequence: CDR1 MNHNS, CDR2 SASEGT. CDR3 coding DNA: TGTGCCAGCAGTGAAGGGATAGGAGAGACCCAGTACTTC. Translated, it gives CASSEGIGETQYF.

This sequence joins TRBV28 and TRBJ1-1; the D is unclear. The germline V and J ends were trimmed by 4 bases and 7 bases, with 13 bases remaining between them. The V gene's germline CDR1 is MDHEN and CDR2 SYDVKM. CDR3 size: 13 residues. The chain's CDR3 is CASSSQTPLEAFF. CDR3 nucleotides: TGTGCCAGCAGTTCTCAGACACCGCTTGAAGCTTTCTTT.

This chain uses TRBV6-1 with TRBJ1-4, with D perhaps matching TRBD1 (5 bases). Germline values: CDR1 MNHNS, CDR2 SASEGT. Trimming left V 6 bases short and J 5 bases short, with 13 bases between. The CDR3 contains 14 residues. The CDR3 spells CASSQGSQNEKLFF. DNA for the CDR3: TGTGCCAGCAGCCAGGGTTCCCAAAATGAAAAACTGTTTTTT.

The J gene is TRBJ2-1, the V gene TRBV7-7; 7 nucleotides line up with TRBD2. V gave up 5 bases and J gave up 8 bases; unmatched junction bases: 9. CDR1 and CDR2 from the germline V gene are SSHAT and FNYEAQ (reference sequence). This CDR3 comprises 14 residues. The CDR3 loop is CASSQSGESDEQFF. CDR3 DNA: TGTGCCAGCAGCCAGAGCGGGGAGTCCGATGAGCAGTTCTTC.

This chain joins TRBV7-3 and TRBJ2-7; D gene unclear. This CDR3 is 13 amino acids long. The germline V gene encodes CDR1 SGHTA and CDR2 FQGTGA. V shed 3 bases and J shed 0 bases, with 6 bases lying between them. CDR3 in amino acids: CASSFGSSYEQYF. The DNA of the CDR3 is TGTGCCAGCAGCTTCGGCAGCTCCTACGAGCAGTACTTC.

This chain uses TRBV9 with TRBJ2-5; 9 bases agree with TRBD2. Losses at the gene ends were 3 bases for V and 1 base for J; bases not matched to a gene: 7. The CDR3 totals 16 residues. Germline V gene lookup returns CDR1 SGDLS and CDR2 YYNGEE. The CDR3 spells CASSDRAGGSQETQYF. The CDR3 region has the DNA TGTGCCAGCAGCGACCGAGCGGGGGGTTCCCAAGAGACCCAGTACTTC. Filled out from reference TRBV9 and TRBJ2-5, the complete variable domain reads DSGVTQTPKHLITATGQRVTLRCSPRSGDLSVYWYQQSLDQGLQFLIQYYNGEERAKGNILERFSAQQFPDLHSELNLSSLELGDSALYFCASSDRAGGSQETQYFGPGTRLLVL.

The count of this clone is one. This sample includes further DNA sequences coding for the same CDR3. The chain combines TRBV28 with TRBJ1-5, with D perhaps matching TRBD1 (5 bases). CDR3 size: 12 residues. Trimming removed 2 bases from V and 7 bases from J, with 6 bases in between. Germline V lookup: CDR1 MDHEN, CDR2 SYDVKM. In DNA form, the CDR3 reads TGTGCCAGCAGTTTACAGGGCCAGCCCCAGCATTTT. It translates to CASSLQGQPQHF.

The rearrangement uses TRBV2 and TRBJ2-3; 9 positions agree with TRBD1. This CDR3 contains 14 residues. J gave up 4 bases and V 6 bases, and 5 bases lay outside the gene matches. CDR1 and CDR2 from the germline V gene are SNHLY and FYNNEI. The CDR3 bases are TGTGCCAGCAGACCGGGACAGGGCGCAGATACGCAGTATTTT. Its translation is CASRPGQGADTQYF.

The CDR3 DNA is TGTGCCAGCAGCTCCGAGGGACAGACTAATGAAAAACTGTTTTTT. Its translation: CASSSEGQTNEKLFF. The rearrangement uses TRBV11-2 and TRBJ1-4; 7 bases align to TRBD1. The trim removed 4 bases at V and 2 bases at J, leaving 4 bases unmatched. Germline V gene sequence: CDR1 SGHAT, CDR2 FQNNGV. The CDR3 loop spans 15 amino acids.

The V and J genes are TRBV19 and TRBJ1-5, with TRBD1 identical over 8 bases. The CDR3 extends over 15 amino acids. Per the germline V gene, CDR1 is LNHDA and CDR2 is SQIVND (reference sequence). The V and J ends lost 3 bases and 4 bases, in that order; junction bases with no gene match: 5. The CDR3 coding sequence is TGTGCCAGTAGTATCCAGGGGGCTGGTAATCAGCCCCAGCATTTT. Protein product: CASSIQGAGNQPQHF. The full variable domain, its missing parts supplied by reference TRBV19 and TRBJ1-5, is DGGITQSPKYLFRKEGQNVTLSCEQNLNHDAMYWYRQDPGQGLRLIYYSQIVNDFQKGDIAEGYSVSREKKESFPLTVTSAQKNPTAFYLCASSIQGAGNQPQHFGDGTRLSIL.

The V call is TRBV30, the J call TRBJ2-7, with D perhaps assigned TRBD1 or TRBD2 (5 bases each). Looked up from germline, CDR1 is GTSNPN and CDR2 is SVGIG (reference sequence). The V end was cut by 0 bases, the J end by 1 base, with 13 bases between. The CDR3 has 15 residues. Here the CDR3 DNA reads TGTGCCTGGAGTGTACCGGGACCACTTTCCTACGAGCAGTACTTC. Protein sequence: CAWSVPGPLSYEQYF.

The chain is built from TRBV5-1 and TRBJ2-3; D is perhaps TRBD2 (6 bases). The V end was cut by 0 bases, the J end by 0 bases, with 11 bases between. The CDR3 runs 16 residues. The germline V gene has CDR1 SGHRS and CDR2 YFSETQ. CDR3 nucleotides: TGCGCCAGCAGCTTGGCCGAGGGGACTAGCACAGATACGCAGTATTTT. Translating gives CASSLAEGTSTDTQYF.

The V and J genes are TRBV2 and TRBJ2-1, with TRBD2 matching over 7 bases. Trimming at V came to 9 bases and at J to 2 bases, leaving 7 bases not matched to a gene. The CDR3 consists of 14 residues. CDR1 is SNHLY, CDR2 FYNNEI, per germline. The CDR3 bases are TGTGCCAGGGGTAAAACTAGCGCCTACAATGAGCAGTTCTTC. Translating gives CARGKTSAYNEQFF.

The V gene is TRBV5-1, the J gene TRBJ2-1; D is undetermined. Germline loops: CDR1 SGHRS, CDR2 YFSETQ. This CDR3 comprises 14 residues. Deletions cut 0 bases from V and 2 bases from J, with 6 bases between. CDR3 sequence: CASSLASAYNEQFF. The CDR3 DNA is TGCGCCAGCAGCTTGGCTAGTGCCTACAATGAGCAGTTCTTC. The full variable domain, with the rest looked up from reference TRBV5-1 and TRBJ2-1, is KAGVTQTPRYLIKTRGQQVTLSCSPISGHRSVSWYQQTPGQGLQFLFEYFSETQRNKGNFPGRFSGRQFSNSRSEMNVSTLELGDSALYLCASSLASAYNEQFFGPGTRLTVL.

The chain is built from TRBV30 and TRBJ1-4; the D gene is possibly TRBD1 (6 bases). The V end was cut by 0 bases, the J end by 7 bases, with 12 bases between. CDR3 length equals 14 residues. Germline V gene lookup returns CDR1 GTSNPN and CDR2 SVGIG (reference sequence). In DNA, the CDR3 is TGTGCCTGGAGTGTTTGGGGGGCTGGTGAAAAACTGTTTTTT. Amino acids: CAWSVWGAGEKLFF.

This clone appeared once. This chain uses TRBV5-6 with TRBJ1-1, with 10 nucleotides matching TRBD1. The CDR3 covers 15 residues. The germline gives CDR1 SGHDT, CDR2 YYEEEE. The V and J ends lost 0 bases and 5 bases, in that order; junction bases with no gene match: 4. CDR3 bases: TGTGCCAGCAGCTTGGGGGACAGGGGCTGGACTGAAGCTTTCTTT. This translates into CASSLGDRGWTEAFF.